These 11 T cell receptor beta chains were sequenced from one sample in a study of T cells in Graves' hyperthyroidism and ophthalmopathy. The investigators amplified TCR beta CDR3 regions from RNA transcripts. The HTBI set primed first-round TCR CDR3 RT-PCR. TCRdb used MiXCR to reprocess the multiplex PCR reads, holding one entry per CDR3 protein. Of around 720,000 distinct CDR3 sequences in the sample, 35% were seen once. The sample comprised blood. These receptor sequences come from a woman between 40 and 50 years old with Graves' hyperthyroidism.

As to this clonotype: A much bigger clone sits one base away, suggesting this may be a read error. The V gene is TRBV29-1, the J gene TRBJ1-2; no clear D. From germline, CDR1 is SQVTM and CDR2 ANQGSEA. CDR3 length: 9 residues. The CDR3 nucleotides are TGCAGCCCGGTCTATGGCCACACCTTC. Encoded protein: CSPVYGHTF.

The chain employs TRBV4-2 and TRBJ1-1, with D unclear. This CDR3 spans 15 amino acids. Germline CDR1 and CDR2: LGHNA and YNFKEQ. With 8 bases removed from V and 0 bases from J, the gap between germline ends came to 16 bases. This chain's CDR3 is CASSPPSRMNTEAFF. In DNA, the CDR3 is TGTGCCAGCTCACCACCGTCGAGAATGAACACTGAAGCTTTCTTT.

This chain joins TRBV10-3 and TRBJ2-2, with D maybe TRBD2 (5 bases). The V gene's germline CDR1 is ENHRY and CDR2 SYGVKD. The CDR3 sequence is 15 residues long. V was pared by 2 bases and J by 0 bases, with 7 bases between. The CDR3: CAISEAGTNTGELFF. DNA of the CDR3: TGTGCCATCAGTGAGGCCGGGACGAACACCGGGGAGCTGTTTTTT.

On this clonotype: Germline is not matched at one junction end, which may reflect a read error. The chain couples TRBV7-9 to TRBJ2-2, with 8 positions matching TRBD2. The germline CDR1 and CDR2 sequences are SEHNR and FQNEAQ (reference sequence). The CDR3 runs 14 residues. The chain's CDR3 is CASSFTGGTGDLFF. In nucleotides, the CDR3 is TGTGCCAGCAGCTTTACGGGGGGGACCGGGGACCTGTTTTTT.

The table lists this clonotype with many counts. The chain joins TRBV6-5 to TRBJ1-2; 7 bases map to TRBD1. This CDR3 region has 13 residues. Germline V gene data show CDR1 as MNHEY and CDR2 as SVGAGI. The ends lost 6 bases at V and 6 bases at J; junction bases unmatched: 7. CDR3 in amino acids: CASRIGGSDGYTF. CDR3 bases: TGTGCCAGCAGGATAGGGGGCTCGGATGGCTACACCTTC.

In DNA, the CDR3 is TGCAGCGTTGTTTCTAGGGGGAGGGGAGGTTACGAGCAGTACTTC. Its protein is CSVVSRGRGGYEQYF. The rearrangement uses TRBV29-1 and TRBJ2-7, with D tentatively TRBD2 (7 bases). The CDR3 runs 15 residues. Germline V CDR1 and CDR2: SQVTM, ANQGSEA. The germline V and J ends were trimmed by 4 bases and 4 bases, with 20 bases remaining between them.

This clonotype was seen only once. V is TRBV9 and J is TRBJ1-3, with D perhaps matching TRBD1 (6 bases). CDR1 and CDR2 from the germline V gene are SGDLS and YYNGEE. With 4 bases removed from V and 0 bases from J, the gap between germline ends came to 20 bases. The CDR3 consists of 18 residues. CDR3 coding DNA: TGTGCCAGCAGCCCGATGGTGGACAGCCTGAACTCTGGAAACACCATATATTTT. As protein: CASSPMVDSLNSGNTIYF.

This clonotype was detected a few times. The J gene is TRBJ1-4, the V gene TRBV6-6; D ambiguous. The germline V gene encodes CDR1 MNHNY and CDR2 SVGAGI (reference sequence). This CDR3 is 13 amino acids long. V was shortened by 3 bases and J by 8 bases, with 10 bases between the two germline ends. CDR3 sequence: CASSYLLLEKLFF. The CDR3 region has the DNA TGTGCCAGCAGTTATCTGCTGCTAGAAAAACTGTTTTTT.

This clonotype occurred a few times. The chain links TRBV9 to TRBJ2-7; the match to TRBD1 covers 7 bases. With V trimmed by 4 bases and J by 2 bases, 9 bases remained unmatched. The CDR3 spans 15 residues. CDR1 and CDR2 (germline): SGDLS, YYNGEE. CDR3 protein: CASSHTGTVPYEQYF. The CDR3, as DNA: TGTGCCAGCAGCCATACCGGGACAGTCCCCTACGAGCAGTACTTC.

This clonotype was detected many times. V is TRBV5-5 and J is TRBJ2-5; D unclear. There are 12 residues in the CDR3. V gave up 6 bases and J gave up 3 bases, with 9 bases separating them. Germline CDR1 SGHKS, CDR2 YYEKEE (reference sequence). The CDR3 sequence is CASTTSEETQYF. The CDR3 coding sequence is TGTGCCAGCACCACCAGTGAAGAGACCCAGTACTTC.

There are many counts of this clonotype. This chain links TRBV7-9 with TRBJ1-4, with a weak D call TRBD1 (6 bases). Germline loops: CDR1 SEHNR, CDR2 FQNEAQ (reference sequence). V was trimmed by 2 bases and J by 6 bases, leaving 7 bases between them. This CDR3 is 13 amino acids long. CDR3 protein: CASSLRTDEKLFF. Written as DNA, the CDR3 is TGTGCCAGCAGCTTACGGACAGATGAAAAACTGTTTTTT.